Listed below are T cell receptor beta chains from one sample, sequenced in a study of T-cell memory formation after mild COVID-19. TCRdb processed the 5' RACE reads anew with MiXCR; each CDR3 protein has one entry. The repertoire holds over 400,000 distinct CDR3 sequences, with more than 20% as singletons. The sequenced sample was PBMCs or a T cell subset sorted from them (not recorded which). The receptors were sampled from an adult woman who had mild COVID-19 (a few samples of this study predate the infection). Cell type and time point are not known. Each CDR3 is given with its conserved first and last residue. The D gene is left open where the match is weak. A row's size may be missing; if present it is once, few, many or a size class.

CDR3 protein,CDR3 DNA,D gene,V gene,J gene,clone size
CASSLAGLGDTQYF,TGTGCCAGCAGCTTAGCGGGATTGGGAGATACGCAGTATTTT,.,TRBV13,TRBJ2-3,once
CASSQDSPATYEQYF,TGCGCCAGCAGCCAAGATTCCCCAGCCACCTACGAGCAGTACTTC,.,TRBV4-1,TRBJ2-7,few
CASSSASGRWETQYF,TGTGCCAGCAGTTCGGCTAGCGGGAGGTGGGAGACCCAGTACTTC,TRBD2,TRBV12-3/TRBV12-4,TRBJ2-5,.
CASSPKGKTSANTGELFF,TGTGCCAGCAGCCCCAAGGGAAAAACTAGCGCGAACACCGGGGAGCTGTTTTTT,TRBD2,TRBV7-3,TRBJ2-2,.
CASSSTGLTQETQYF,TGTGCCAGCAGTTCGACAGGGCTGACCCAAGAGACCCAGTACTTC,TRBD1,TRBV27,TRBJ2-5,many
CASSYAHSGANVLTF,TGTGCCAGCAGTTACGCCCACTCTGGGGCCAACGTCCTGACTTTC,.,TRBV6-2/TRBV6-3,TRBJ2-6,.
CASSLSGTSGVAYEQYF,TGTGCCAGCAGCTTGTCAGGGACTAGCGGGGTGGCCTACGAGCAGTACTTC,TRBD2,TRBV5-5,TRBJ2-7,.
CATRGPEGSGNTIYF,TGTGCCACCCGAGGTCCCGAGGGCTCTGGAAACACCATATATTTT,.,TRBV12-3/TRBV12-4,TRBJ1-3,few
CASSLGDRAHEQYF,TGCGCCAGCAGCTTAGGCGACAGGGCCCACGAGCAGTACTTC,TRBD1,TRBV5-1,TRBJ2-7,many
CASSLQERSEQYF,TGTGCCAGCTCCCTTCAGGAAAGGTCCGAGCAGTACTTC,.,TRBV18,TRBJ2-7,.
CASRPVGTAKSSYEQYF,TGTGCCAGCAGACCCGTCGGGACAGCCAAGAGCTCCTACGAGCAGTACTTC,TRBD1,TRBV7-9,TRBJ2-7,.
CASSLVGASSGNTIYF,TGTGCCAGCAGCTTAGTGGGGGCGAGCTCTGGAAACACCATATATTTT,.,TRBV7-9,TRBJ1-3,.
CASRQGWTDTQYF,TGTGCCAGCCGTCAGGGGTGGACAGATACGCAGTATTTT,.,TRBV6-5,TRBJ2-3,few
CASSLAVAGGPGDTQYF,TGTGCCAGCAGTTTAGCGGTTGCGGGGGGGCCTGGAGATACGCAGTATTTT,TRBD2,TRBV12-3/TRBV12-4,TRBJ2-3,.
CASSRGTSGDYEQYF,TGTGCCAGCAGCCGTGGGACTAGCGGTGACTACGAGCAGTACTTC,TRBD2,TRBV3-1,TRBJ2-7,.
CSVTGSGHYGYTF,TGCAGCGTAACAGGGTCTGGTCACTATGGCTACACCTTC,.,TRBV29-1,TRBJ1-2,few
CASSLGAGKTYEQYF,TGTGCCAGCAGCTTAGGGGCGGGGAAAACCTACGAGCAGTACTTC,.,TRBV11-2,TRBJ2-7,.
CASSLEEGKRIQYF,TGCGCCAGCAGCTTGGAGGAGGGTAAAAGAATTCAGTACTTC,.,TRBV5-1,TRBJ2-4,many
CAWNRDSSGYTF,TGTGCCTGGAACCGGGACTCCAGTGGCTACACCTTC,.,TRBV30,TRBJ1-2,once
CASSLAGGQEQYF,TGCGCCAGCAGCTTGGCGGGAGGGCAAGAGCAGTACTTC,TRBD2,TRBV5-1,TRBJ2-7,.
CASSAGTGPYGYTF,TGTGCCAGCAGCGCCGGGACAGGGCCCTATGGCTACACCTTC,TRBD1,TRBV7-6,TRBJ1-2,.
CATSDPRQGRIETQYF,TGTGCCACCAGTGACCCAAGACAGGGTAGGATAGAGACCCAGTACTTC,TRBD1,TRBV24-1,TRBJ2-5,once
CASSQSLGGGYNEQFF,TGTGCCAGCAGCCAATCTCTTGGCGGGGGCTACAATGAGCAGTTCTTC,TRBD2,TRBV3-1,TRBJ2-1,few
CASRKTQETQYF,TGTGCCAGCAGAAAAACGCAAGAGACCCAGTACTTC,.,TRBV12-3/TRBV12-4,TRBJ2-5,.
CASSYRATYEQYF,TGTGCCAGCAGCTACAGGGCTACCTACGAGCAGTACTTC,.,TRBV5-5,TRBJ2-7,.
CASSFRGPHNYGYTF,TGTGCCAGCAGCTTCCGGGGACCCCATAACTATGGCTACACCTTC,.,TRBV7-2,TRBJ1-2,few
CATSDELGQGAYGYTF,TGTGCCACCAGTGATGAACTTGGACAGGGGGCTTATGGCTACACCTTC,TRBD1,TRBV24-1,TRBJ1-2,.
CASRRGGLEKKNIQYF,TGTGCCAGCAGGAGAGGGGGGCTGGAGAAGAAAAACATTCAGTACTTC,.,TRBV6-1,TRBJ2-4,few
CSASLAGVYNEQFF,TGCAGTGCCTCACTAGCGGGAGTGTACAATGAGCAGTTCTTC,TRBD2,TRBV20-1,TRBJ2-1,.
CASSLAGRGAEETQYF,TGCGCCAGCAGCTTGGCCGGGCGGGGGGCGGAAGAGACCCAGTACTTC,TRBD2,TRBV5-1,TRBJ2-5,.
CSASRGLAGGTYEQYF,TGCAGTGCTAGCCGGGGACTAGCGGGAGGGACCTACGAGCAGTACTTC,TRBD2,TRBV20-1,TRBJ2-7,.
CSARDVRVQETQYF,TGCAGTGCTAGAGATGTCAGGGTTCAAGAGACCCAGTACTTC,.,TRBV20-1,TRBJ2-5,.
CASSSTDRGSYEQYF,TGTGCCAGCAGCTCGACCGACAGGGGATCCTACGAGCAGTACTTC,TRBD1,TRBV7-6,TRBJ2-7,few
CSVDVGYTF,TGCAGCGTTGATGTTGGCTACACCTTC,.,TRBV29-1,TRBJ1-2,.
CASSARGLHASSNEQFF,TGTGCCAGCAGCGCCCGAGGACTCCATGCCTCCAGCAATGAGCAGTTCTTC,.,TRBV9,TRBJ2-1,.
CSVDGTAQGTPLDEQFF,TGCAGCGTTGACGGTACGGCCCAGGGAACTCCCCTTGATGAGCAGTTCTTC,.,TRBV29-1,TRBJ2-1,.
CASSPGLASYNEQFF,TGTGCCAGCAGCCCCGGACTAGCCTCCTACAATGAGCAGTTCTTC,TRBD2,TRBV7-9,TRBJ2-1,many
CSVETVKNTEAFF,TGCAGCGTTGAAACGGTGAAGAACACTGAAGCTTTCTTT,.,TRBV29-1,TRBJ1-1,once
CASGYEQYF,TGTGCCAGCGGCTACGAGCAGTACTTC,.,TRBV9,TRBJ2-7,many
CASSLVPGQGIYEQYF,TGTGCCAGCAGCTTAGTACCGGGACAGGGTATCTACGAGCAGTACTTC,TRBD1,TRBV5-5,TRBJ2-7,.
CASSSGQGGRNTIYF,TGTGCCAGCAGCTCGGGACAGGGGGGTAGAAACACCATATATTTT,TRBD1,TRBV12-3/TRBV12-4,TRBJ1-3,.
CASSLGQIPTYEQYF,TGTGCCAGCAGCTTAGGACAGATCCCAACCTACGAGCAGTACTTC,.,TRBV7-2,TRBJ2-7,.
CASSLQDNTEAFF,TGTGCCAGCAGCCTCCAGGATAACACTGAAGCTTTCTTT,.,TRBV7-6,TRBJ1-1,.
CASSLAASFGEKFF,TGTGCCAGCAGCTTAGCCGCTAGCTTCGGTGAGAAGTTCTTC,.,TRBV7-9,TRBJ2-1,.
CASTLAAANTGELFF,TGTGCCAGCACCTTAGCGGCCGCGAACACCGGGGAGCTGTTTTTT,.,TRBV7-9,TRBJ2-2,few
CSSSYSGDGDPPSPLHF,TGTTCCAGCAGTTACTCAGGGGACGGGGATCCTCCTTCACCCCTCCACTTT,.,TRBV6-5,TRBJ1-6,.
CASSIGTSGSENIQYF,TGCGCCAGCAGCATAGGGACTAGCGGGAGCGAAAACATTCAGTACTTC,TRBD2,TRBV5-1,TRBJ2-4,few
CASSQIPETGELFF,TGTGCCAGCAGCCAAATCCCCGAGACCGGGGAGCTGTTTTTT,.,TRBV3-1,TRBJ2-2,few
CATSDSRDSTYNEQFF,TGTGCCACCAGTGATTCCCGGGACAGCACCTACAATGAGCAGTTCTTC,TRBD1,TRBV24-1,TRBJ2-1,.
CATSAPSGPTGELFF,TGTGCCACCAGTGCCCCCAGCGGGCCCACCGGGGAGCTGTTTTTT,.,TRBV24-1,TRBJ2-2,few
CASTLTSGGAALGYEQYF,TGTGCCAGCACCCTTACTAGCGGGGGGGCAGCCTTGGGCTACGAGCAGTACTTC,TRBD2,TRBV12-3/TRBV12-4,TRBJ2-7,.
CASSATIFGQGRTGELFF,TGTGCCAGCAGCGCTACAATTTTCGGACAGGGGCGAACCGGGGAGCTGTTTTTT,TRBD1,TRBV6-1,TRBJ2-2,.
CAISESGVNTEAFF,TGTGCCATCAGTGAGTCGGGAGTGAACACTGAAGCTTTCTTT,.,TRBV10-3,TRBJ1-1,few
CSAKSSNQPQHF,TGCAGCGCCAAGAGTAGCAATCAGCCCCAGCATTTT,.,TRBV29-1,TRBJ1-5,.
CAWSVGDPRNNSPLHF,TGTGCCTGGAGTGTCGGGGACCCGCGGAATAATTCACCCCTCCACTTT,.,TRBV30,TRBJ1-6,.
CASSLETSVTYEQYF,TGTGCCAGCAGCTTAGAAACGTCGGTTACCTACGAGCAGTACTTC,.,TRBV11-2,TRBJ2-7,few